Following are 4 T cell receptor beta chains from one sample sequenced in a study of blood T cell repertoires in COVID-19. Here immunoSEQ multiplex PCR was the method, and the copy in TCRdb shows in-frame clones only, minus some. Among under 200,000 clones listed, around 90% were seen once. Sequenced: peripheral blood. These receptors originate from a man aged 45-65 years with acute or convalescent COVID-19.

This clone was observed once. The gene calls are TRBV7-2 and TRBJ2-7; a weak D match, TRBD2 (7 bases). Trimming removed 4 bases from V and 5 bases from J, with 18 bases in between. Per germline, CDR1 SGHTA and CDR2 FQGNSA. The CDR3 is 15 residues long. CDR3 DNA: TGTGCCAGCAGCTCACCCCCGGGGGGCCGGGACGAGCAGTACGTC. Amino acids: CASSSPPGGRDEQYV.

This chain connects TRBV27 to TRBJ1-5; no firm D call. The CDR3 contains 14 residues. Trimming pared 7 bases from V and 7 bases from J, leaving 17 bases between. Germline CDR1 MNHEY, CDR2 SMNVEV (reference sequence). This CDR3 reads CASTREGGYQPQHF. In DNA, the CDR3 is TGTGCCAGCACTAGAGAGGGTGGGTACCAGCCCCAGCATTTT.

The chain employs TRBV5-8 and TRBJ2-7; 14 positions agree with TRBD2. The J segment lost 6 bases and the V segment lost 4 bases, leaving 3 bases of the junction unmatched. Germline loops: CDR1 SGHTS, CDR2 YDEGEE. CDR3 length: 14 residues. CDR3 loop: CASSLGLAGVEQYF. The CDR3 DNA sequence: TGTGCCAGCAGCCTGGGACTAGCGGGAGTCGAGCAGTACTTC.

The rearrangement joins TRBV4-1 to TRBJ2-5; a possible D gene is TRBD2 (6 bases). Trimming removed 1 base at V and 5 bases at J, with 11 bases between. Germline values: CDR1 MGHRA, CDR2 YSYEKL. CDR3 length: 14 residues. CDR3 DNA sequence: TGCGCCAGCAGCCAAGGGTGGGGGAGGGAGACCCAGTACTTC. It yields the protein CASSQGWGRETQYF.